The 5 T cell receptor beta chains given below trace back to one sample, sequenced in a study of graft-versus-host responses after intestinal transplantation. Using immunoSEQ multiplex PCR, the repertoire was profiled, and TCRdb retains in-frame clones only, with some absent. The sample has 16,000 or so clones, approximately 80% seen once. Graft tissue processing released intraepithelial and lamina propria lymphocytes. The sequencing here drew on ileum tissue, taken roughly 620 days after intestinal transplantation. The receptor set was obtained from a human patient who received an intestinal transplant, so some T cells may come from the graft donor.

The rearrangement links TRBV21-1 to TRBJ1-4; the DNA was not used to check the table's D call, TRBD1. TRBV21-1 is labeled a pseudogene. The CDR3 totals 15 residues. The CDR3: CASSKGGDINEKLFF. CDR3 in DNA: TGTGCCAGCAGCAAAGGTGGGGACATAAATGAAAAACTGTTTTTT.

The J gene is TRBJ2-3, the V gene TRBV7-9, with 7 bases matching TRBD1. The CDR3 consists of 15 residues. V shed 10 bases, J shed 2 bases, and the junction held 12 bases outside the gene matches. Looked up from germline, CDR1 is SEHNR and CDR2 is FQNEAQ (reference sequence). This CDR3 reads CAITAGTALTDTQYF. The CDR3 nucleotides read TGTGCCATAACAGCTGGGACAGCTCTCACAGATACGCAGTATTTT.

Comment on this clone: Distinct nucleotide sequences in the sample also encode this CDR3. This chain uses TRBV6-1 with TRBJ1-2; 11 nucleotides match TRBD1. J was trimmed by 0 bases and V by 3 bases; bases with no gene match: 6. This CDR3 comprises 17 residues. The V gene's germline CDR1 is MNHNS and CDR2 SASEGT. The CDR3 DNA reads TGTGCCAGCAGTGAGCCGGGACAGGGGGGTACTAACTATGGCTACACCTTC. Amino acids: CASSEPGQGGTNYGYTF.

The chain uses TRBV4-2 and TRBJ2-7; TRBD1 might be the D (5 bases). V was trimmed by 0 bases and J by 0 bases, leaving 9 bases between them. The CDR3 has 15 amino acids. Germline-derived CDR1 and CDR2 are LGHNA and YNFKEQ. The CDR3 nucleotides are TGTGCCAGCAGCCAAGATCAGGGTAGCTCCTACGAGCAGTACTTC. Its protein product is CASSQDQGSSYEQYF.

The chain has TRBV4-1 and TRBJ1-1; 8 bases align to TRBD1. CDR3 length equals 15 residues. The junction had 11 bases not matched to a gene; V was cut back by 4 bases and J by 7 bases. CDR1 is MGHRA, CDR2 YSYEKL, per germline. CDR3 bases: TGCGCCAGCAGCCCCCGTATGATGGGGACAGGTGAAGCTTTCTTT. Protein: CASSPRMMGTGEAFF.